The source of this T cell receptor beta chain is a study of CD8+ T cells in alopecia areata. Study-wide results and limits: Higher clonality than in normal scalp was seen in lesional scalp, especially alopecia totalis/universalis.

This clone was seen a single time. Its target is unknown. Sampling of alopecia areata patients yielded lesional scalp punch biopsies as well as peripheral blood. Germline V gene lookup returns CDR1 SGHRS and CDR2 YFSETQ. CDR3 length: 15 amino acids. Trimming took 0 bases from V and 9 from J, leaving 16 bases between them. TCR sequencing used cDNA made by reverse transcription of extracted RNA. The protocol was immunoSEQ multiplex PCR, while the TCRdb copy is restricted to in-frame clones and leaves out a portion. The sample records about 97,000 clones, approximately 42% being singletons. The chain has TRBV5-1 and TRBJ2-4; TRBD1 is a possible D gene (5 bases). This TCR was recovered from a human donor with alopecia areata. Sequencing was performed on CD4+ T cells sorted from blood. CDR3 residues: CASSLDSQGRVIQYF. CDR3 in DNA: TGCGCCAGCAGCTTGGATTCCCAGGGCCGTGTCATTCAGTACTTC.